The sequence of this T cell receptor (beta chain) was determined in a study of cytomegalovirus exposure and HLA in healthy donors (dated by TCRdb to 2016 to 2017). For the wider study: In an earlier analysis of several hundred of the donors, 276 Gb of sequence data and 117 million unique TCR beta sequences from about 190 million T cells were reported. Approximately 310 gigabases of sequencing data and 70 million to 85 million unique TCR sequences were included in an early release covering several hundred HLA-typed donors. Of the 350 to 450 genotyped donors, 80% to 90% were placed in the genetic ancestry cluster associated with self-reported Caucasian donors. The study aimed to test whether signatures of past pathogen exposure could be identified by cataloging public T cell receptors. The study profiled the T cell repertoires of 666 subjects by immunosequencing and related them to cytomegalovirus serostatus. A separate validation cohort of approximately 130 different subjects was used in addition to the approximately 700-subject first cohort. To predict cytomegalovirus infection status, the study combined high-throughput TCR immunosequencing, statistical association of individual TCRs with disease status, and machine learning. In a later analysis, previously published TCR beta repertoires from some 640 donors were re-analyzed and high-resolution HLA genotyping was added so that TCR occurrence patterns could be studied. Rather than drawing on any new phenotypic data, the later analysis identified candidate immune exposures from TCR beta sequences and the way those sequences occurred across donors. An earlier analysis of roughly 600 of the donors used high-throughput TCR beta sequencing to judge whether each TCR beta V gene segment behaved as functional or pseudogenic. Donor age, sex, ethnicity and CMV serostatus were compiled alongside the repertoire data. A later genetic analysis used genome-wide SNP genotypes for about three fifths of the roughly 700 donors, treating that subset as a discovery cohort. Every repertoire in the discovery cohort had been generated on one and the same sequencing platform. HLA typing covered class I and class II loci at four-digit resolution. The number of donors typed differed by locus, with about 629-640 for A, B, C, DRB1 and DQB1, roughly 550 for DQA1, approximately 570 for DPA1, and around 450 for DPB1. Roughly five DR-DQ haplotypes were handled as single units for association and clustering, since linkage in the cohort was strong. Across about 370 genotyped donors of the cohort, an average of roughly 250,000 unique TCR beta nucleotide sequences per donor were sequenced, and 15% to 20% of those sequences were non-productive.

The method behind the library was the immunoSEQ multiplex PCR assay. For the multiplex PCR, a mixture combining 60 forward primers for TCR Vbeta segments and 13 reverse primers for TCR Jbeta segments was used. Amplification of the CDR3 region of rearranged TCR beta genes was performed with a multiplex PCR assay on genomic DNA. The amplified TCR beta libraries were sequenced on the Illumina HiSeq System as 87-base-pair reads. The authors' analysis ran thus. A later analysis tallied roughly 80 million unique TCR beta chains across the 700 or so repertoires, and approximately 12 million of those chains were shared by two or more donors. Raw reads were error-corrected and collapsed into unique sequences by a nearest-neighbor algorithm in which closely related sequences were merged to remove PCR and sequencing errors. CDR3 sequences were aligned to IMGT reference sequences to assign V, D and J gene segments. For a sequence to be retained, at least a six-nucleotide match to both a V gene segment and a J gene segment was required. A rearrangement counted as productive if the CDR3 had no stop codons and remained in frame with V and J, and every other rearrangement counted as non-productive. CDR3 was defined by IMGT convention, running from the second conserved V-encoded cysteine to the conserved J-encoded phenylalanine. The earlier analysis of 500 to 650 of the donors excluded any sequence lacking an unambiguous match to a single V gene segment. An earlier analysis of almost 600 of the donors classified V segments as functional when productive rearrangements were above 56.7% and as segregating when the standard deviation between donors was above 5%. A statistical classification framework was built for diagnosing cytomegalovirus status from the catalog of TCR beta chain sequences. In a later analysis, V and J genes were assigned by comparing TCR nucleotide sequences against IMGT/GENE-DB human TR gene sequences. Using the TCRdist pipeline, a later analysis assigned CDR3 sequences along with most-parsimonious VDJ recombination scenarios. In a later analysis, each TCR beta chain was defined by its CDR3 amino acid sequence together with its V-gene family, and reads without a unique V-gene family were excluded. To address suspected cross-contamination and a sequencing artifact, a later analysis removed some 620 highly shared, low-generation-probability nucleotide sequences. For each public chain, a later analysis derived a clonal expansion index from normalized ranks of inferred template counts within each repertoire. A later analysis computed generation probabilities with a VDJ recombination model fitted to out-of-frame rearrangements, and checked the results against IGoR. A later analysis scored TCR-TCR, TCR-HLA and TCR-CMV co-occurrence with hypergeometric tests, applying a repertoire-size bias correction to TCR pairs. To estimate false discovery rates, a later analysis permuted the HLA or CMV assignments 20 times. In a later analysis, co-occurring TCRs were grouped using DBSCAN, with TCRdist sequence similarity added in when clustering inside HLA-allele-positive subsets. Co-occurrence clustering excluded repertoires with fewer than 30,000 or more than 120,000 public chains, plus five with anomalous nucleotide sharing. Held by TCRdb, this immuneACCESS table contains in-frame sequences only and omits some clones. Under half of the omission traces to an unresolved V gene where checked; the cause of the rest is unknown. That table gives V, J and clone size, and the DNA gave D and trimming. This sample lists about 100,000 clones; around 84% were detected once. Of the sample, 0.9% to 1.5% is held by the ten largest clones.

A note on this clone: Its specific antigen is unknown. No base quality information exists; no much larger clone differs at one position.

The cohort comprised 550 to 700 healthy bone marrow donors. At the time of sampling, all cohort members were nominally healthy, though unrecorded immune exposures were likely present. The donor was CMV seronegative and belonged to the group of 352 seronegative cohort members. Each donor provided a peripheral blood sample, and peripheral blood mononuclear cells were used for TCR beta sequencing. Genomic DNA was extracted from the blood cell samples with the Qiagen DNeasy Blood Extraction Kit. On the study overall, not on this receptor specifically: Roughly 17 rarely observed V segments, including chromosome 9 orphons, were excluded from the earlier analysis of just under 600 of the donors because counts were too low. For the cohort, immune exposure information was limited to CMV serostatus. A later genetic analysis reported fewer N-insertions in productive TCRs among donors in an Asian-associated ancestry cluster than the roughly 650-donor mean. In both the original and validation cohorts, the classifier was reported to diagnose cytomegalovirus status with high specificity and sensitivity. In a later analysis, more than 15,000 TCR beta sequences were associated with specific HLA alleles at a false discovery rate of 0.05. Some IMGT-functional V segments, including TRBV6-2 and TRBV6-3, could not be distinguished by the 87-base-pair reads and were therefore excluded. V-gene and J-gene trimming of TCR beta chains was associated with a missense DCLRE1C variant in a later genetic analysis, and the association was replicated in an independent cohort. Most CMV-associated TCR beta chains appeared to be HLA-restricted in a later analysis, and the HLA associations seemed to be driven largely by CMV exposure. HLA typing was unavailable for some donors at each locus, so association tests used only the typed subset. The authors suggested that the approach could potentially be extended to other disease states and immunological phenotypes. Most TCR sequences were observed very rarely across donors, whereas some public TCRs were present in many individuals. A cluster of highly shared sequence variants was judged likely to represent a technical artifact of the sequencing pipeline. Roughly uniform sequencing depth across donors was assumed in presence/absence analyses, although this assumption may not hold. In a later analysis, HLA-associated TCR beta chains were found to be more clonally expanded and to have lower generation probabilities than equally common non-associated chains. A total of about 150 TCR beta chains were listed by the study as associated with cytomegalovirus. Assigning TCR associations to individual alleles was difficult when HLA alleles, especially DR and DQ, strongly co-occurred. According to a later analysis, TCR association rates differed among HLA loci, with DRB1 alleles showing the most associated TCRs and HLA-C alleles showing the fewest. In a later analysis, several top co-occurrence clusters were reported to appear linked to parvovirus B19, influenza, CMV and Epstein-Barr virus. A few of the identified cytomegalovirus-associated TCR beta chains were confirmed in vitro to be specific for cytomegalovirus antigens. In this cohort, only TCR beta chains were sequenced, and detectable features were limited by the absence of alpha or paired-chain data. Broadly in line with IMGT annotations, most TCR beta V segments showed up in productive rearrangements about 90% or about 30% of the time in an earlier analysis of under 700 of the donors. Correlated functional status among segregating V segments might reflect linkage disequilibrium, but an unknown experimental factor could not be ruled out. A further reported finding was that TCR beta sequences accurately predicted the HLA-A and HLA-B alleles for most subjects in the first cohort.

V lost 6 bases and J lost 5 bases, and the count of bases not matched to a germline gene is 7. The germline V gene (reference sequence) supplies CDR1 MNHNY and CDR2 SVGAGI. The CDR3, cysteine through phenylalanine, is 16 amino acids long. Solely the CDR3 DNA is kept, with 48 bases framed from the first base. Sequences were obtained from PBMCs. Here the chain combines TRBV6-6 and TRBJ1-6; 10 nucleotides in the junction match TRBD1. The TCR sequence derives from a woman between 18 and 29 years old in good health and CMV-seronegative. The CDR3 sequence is CASSQRTGGDNSPLHF. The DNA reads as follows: TGTGCCAGCAGCCAACGGACAGGGGGAGATAATTCACCCCTCCACTTT.